The clone carrying this T cell receptor (beta chain) was seen only once. Its antigen is as yet unknown. Sequenced by immunoSEQ multiplex PCR; TCRdb stores in-frame clones only, minus some. The data contain 35,000 or so clones, roughly 85% of them singletons. This sample is drawn from a study of radiotherapy plus CTLA-4 blockade in lung cancer. V was pared by 2 bases and J by 4 bases, with 12 bases between. The CDR3 spans 16 residues. Looked up from germline, CDR1 is LNHDA and CDR2 is SQIVND (reference sequence). General study points: Best predicting response, reportedly, were early blood T cell clone dynamics, with interferon-beta.

The sequence was obtained from a human donor with non-small cell lung cancer who had stable disease on radiotherapy plus ipilimumab. The rearrangement joins TRBV19 to TRBJ2-6; D is perhaps TRBD1 (5 bases). The sample here was peripheral blood, taken from a patient treated with radiotherapy plus ipilimumab. The chain's CDR3 is CASSIRRGRGANVLTF. The CDR3, as DNA: TGTGCCAGTAGTATACGTAGGGGCCGGGGGGCCAACGTCCTGACTTTC.